The 30 T cell receptor beta chains in this list originate from one sample, sequenced in a study of cytomegalovirus exposure and HLA in healthy donors. Primers: 60 Vbeta forward and 13 Jbeta reverse. Clones were sequenced by immunoSEQ multiplex PCR, and TCRdb holds only the in-frame ones, with some missing. Seen here are 95,000 to 100,000 clones, about 74% observed once, and the top ten hold around 1.8%. Sequencing used PBMCs. The receptors shown here come from a male donor in good health and CMV-seronegative.

In this sample, this clone turned up once. This chain joins TRBV28 and TRBJ1-4; weak D call: TRBD1 (6 bases). Trimming took off 4 bases at V and 8 bases at J, with 20 bases between the two ends. CDR3 length: 16 amino acids. Germline lookup yields CDR1 MDHEN and CDR2 SYDVKM. CDR3 DNA: TGTGCCAGCAGTTCCCTTCGACAGGCCGAGGGGGAAAAACTGTTTTTT. Encoded protein: CASSSLRQAEGEKLFF.

V is TRBV27 and J is TRBJ2-7; TRBD1 agrees at 9 bases. V dropped 5 bases and J dropped 2; count of bases not matched to a gene: 10. From germline, CDR1 is MNHEY and CDR2 SMNVEV (reference sequence). The CDR3 is 16 amino acids. CDR3 loop: CASSPGQGPLTYEQYF. DNA for the CDR3: TGTGCCAGCAGTCCCGGACAGGGGCCCCTTACCTACGAGCAGTACTTC.

The chain recombines TRBV15 with TRBJ1-2; D might be TRBD1 (6 bases). CDR1 is LNHNV and CDR2 is YYDKDF in the germline V gene (reference sequence). V was trimmed by 3 bases and J by 4 bases, leaving 9 bases between them. CDR3 length equals 13 residues. In DNA, the CDR3 is TGTGCCACCAGCAGGGACAGAGCCTATGGCTACACCTTC. Its translation is CATSRDRAYGYTF.

The chain uses TRBV4-2 and TRBJ2-1, with 16 bases fitting TRBD2. Looked up from germline, CDR1 is LGHNA and CDR2 is YNFKEQ. The CDR3 runs to 19 residues. Losses at the gene ends were 3 bases for V and 2 bases for J; bases not matched to a gene: 7. The CDR3 DNA follows: TGTGCCAGCAGCCAGACAGGGGGACTAGCGGGAGGGCCCTACAATGAGCAGTTCTTC. Translating gives CASSQTGGLAGGPYNEQFF.

This chain uses TRBV29-1 with TRBJ1-1, with TRBD1 matching 7 bases. The CDR3 runs to 11 residues. CDR1 and CDR2 (germline): SQVTM, ANQGSEA. Germline trimming cut 7 bases from V and 8 bases from J; bases unmatched to any gene: 7. CDR3 in DNA: TGCAGCGGCCAAACGACAGGGGAAGCTTTCTTT. It specifies CSGQTTGEAFF.

V is TRBV4-3 and J is TRBJ2-1, with D unclear. Between the trimmed V and J ends, which lost 0 bases and 6 bases, there was a span of 15 bases. The germline CDR1 and CDR2 sequences are LGHNA and YSLEER. This CDR3 spans 16 amino acids. The CDR3 spells CASSQDLGSSGNEQFF. CDR3 bases: TGCGCCAGCAGCCAAGATCTTGGTAGCAGTGGCAATGAGCAGTTCTTC.

This rearrangement joins TRBV7-6 to TRBJ2-1, with 10 bases fitting TRBD2. V trimming: 5 bases; J trimming: 7 bases; junction bases outside the gene matches: 8. CDR1 is SGHVS and CDR2 is FNYEAQ in the germline V gene. The CDR3 is 15 amino acids. The CDR3 region is CASSDKREGINEQFF. For the CDR3, the DNA is TGTGCCAGCAGCGACAAGCGGGAGGGCATTAATGAGCAGTTCTTC. The full variable domain, rest sourced from reference TRBV7-6 and TRBJ2-1, is GAGVSQSPRYKVTKRGQDVALRCDPISGHVSLYWYRQALGQGPEFLTYFNYEAQQDKSGLPNDRFSAERPEGSISTLTIQRTEQRDSAMYRCASSDKREGINEQFFGPGTRLTVL.

The rearrangement links TRBV6-5 to TRBJ1-1; 7 bases match TRBD1. Unmatched junction bases numbered 7, after V lost 10 bases and J lost 5 bases. The CDR3 sequence is 12 residues long. CDR1 is MNHEY, CDR2 SVGAGI, per germline. CDR3 region: CATGTARTEAFF. CDR3 in DNA: TGTGCCACCGGGACAGCGAGGACTGAAGCTTTCTTT.

V is TRBV15 and J is TRBJ2-6; weak D call: TRBD1 (5 bases). Germline V gene data show CDR1 as LNHNV and CDR2 as YYDKDF (reference sequence). The V end lost 0 bases, the J end lost 2 bases, and 14 bases lay between the germline ends. This CDR3 is built from 18 residues. The CDR3 loop reads CATSRDPQGIAGANVLTF. The CDR3 region has the DNA TGTGCCACCAGCAGAGATCCCCAGGGTATAGCTGGGGCCAACGTCCTGACTTTC.

The DNA of the CDR3 is TGTGCCAGCAGCACATTAGTGGGAAGCGGGTACGAGCAGTACTTC. This gives the protein CASSTLVGSGYEQYF. This chain joins TRBV5-6 and TRBJ2-7; D might be TRBD2 (6 bases). Trimming cost V 4 bases and J 4 bases, with 18 bases left between them. This CDR3 is built from 15 residues. CDR1 and CDR2 from the germline V gene are SGHDT and YYEEEE.

V is TRBV27 and J is TRBJ1-4, with 11 bases that match TRBD1. Germline-derived CDR1 and CDR2 are MNHEY and SMNVEV (reference sequence). The CDR3 extends over 14 amino acids. With V trimmed by 4 bases and J by 7 bases, 2 bases remained unmatched. This CDR3 reads CASSYGTGGEKLFF. The CDR3 DNA follows: TGTGCCAGCAGTTACGGGACAGGGGGTGAAAAACTGTTTTTT.

The chain combines TRBV27 with TRBJ2-7, with no clear D. V was cut by 2 bases and J by 6 bases, with 14 bases left in between. The CDR3 consists of 14 residues. Germline V gene data show CDR1 as MNHEY and CDR2 as SMNVEV (reference sequence). CDR3 bases: TGTGCCAGCAGTTTAGACGGCCCCGGGTCCGAGCAGTACTTC. Amino acid sequence: CASSLDGPGSEQYF.

The J gene is TRBJ1-2, the V gene TRBV18; no definite D call. CDR1 is KGHSH and CDR2 is LQKENI in the germline V gene. V shed 0 bases and J shed 8 bases, with 10 bases lying between them. The CDR3 covers 13 residues. The CDR3 sequence: CASSPPQARGYTF. The CDR3 nucleotides are TGTGCCAGCTCACCACCCCAAGCGCGGGGCTACACCTTC.

CDR3 nucleotides: TGTGCCAGAAGCGGGTGGTCAGGAACGAACACTGAAGCTTTCTTT. Protein sequence: CARSGWSGTNTEAFF. The chain recombines TRBV5-3 with TRBJ1-1, with D unresolved. TRBV5-3 qualifies as an ORF whose function is uncertain. The CDR3 is 15 amino acids. V lost 4 bases and J 1 base, leaving 14 bases between the germline ends.

J is TRBJ1-5 and V is TRBV20-1, with D hard to call. Germline-derived CDR1 and CDR2 are DFQATT and SNEGSKA (reference sequence). V dropped 5 bases and J dropped 6 bases, with 8 bases sitting between them. The CDR3 spans 11 residues. As DNA, the CDR3 is TGCAGTGCTGTTTCGGTTCAGCCCCAGCATTTT. Translated: CSAVSVQPQHF.

The chain links TRBV6-6 to TRBJ1-2; a possible D gene is TRBD1 (5 bases). V lost 0 bases to trimming and J lost 7 bases, with 15 bases between them. This CDR3 is built from 15 residues. Germline V gene lookup returns CDR1 MNHNY and CDR2 SVGAGI (reference sequence). The CDR3: CASSYSDGRGSGYTF. CDR3 coding DNA: TGTGCCAGCAGTTACTCAGATGGGAGGGGTAGTGGCTACACCTTC.

The rearrangement joins TRBV10-2 to TRBJ2-5; 12 bases are a match to TRBD2. Germline CDR1 WSHSY, CDR2 SAAADI. J lost 8 bases, V lost 7 bases, and 8 bases had no gene match. The CDR3 covers 14 residues. CDR3 sequence: CASKRTSGMRTQYF. The CDR3 DNA reads as TGCGCCAGCAAAAGGACTAGCGGGATGAGAACCCAGTACTTC.

This chain joins TRBV4-1 and TRBJ1-4; 7 bases agree with TRBD1. The CDR3 covers 16 residues. Trimming cost V 0 bases and J 8 bases; bases outside gene matches: 9. Germline V gene lookup returns CDR1 MGHRA and CDR2 YSYEKL. In DNA form, the CDR3 reads TGCGCCAGCAGCCAAGATTTGGCAGGGGGAGGCGAAAAACTGTTTTTT. It specifies CASSQDLAGGGEKLFF.

This rearrangement joins TRBV5-6 to TRBJ2-1, with TRBD2 matching 12 bases. The CDR3 loop spans 16 amino acids. From germline, CDR1 is SGHDT and CDR2 YYEEEE. Germline trimming cut 5 bases from V and 8 bases from J; bases unmatched to any gene: 11. CDR3: CASSLLTSGRVDEQFF. The CDR3 bases are TGTGCCAGCAGTTTGCTGACTAGCGGGAGAGTCGATGAGCAGTTCTTC.

The genes are TRBV29-1 and TRBJ1-1; the D is unclear. The CDR3 runs to 12 residues. Trimming stripped 3 bases from V and 6 bases from J, with 11 bases between. Germline loops: CDR1 SQVTM, CDR2 ANQGSEA. The CDR3 nucleotides read TGCAGCGTTGATCGGGGTGCGCCTGAAGCTTTCTTT. Its translation is CSVDRGAPEAFF.

The table lists this clone with a few counts. Different DNA sequences within this sample yield the same CDR3. V and J are TRBV2 and TRBJ1-4; 8 nucleotides line up with TRBD1. J was trimmed by 8 bases and V by 4 bases; bases with no gene match: 6. CDR1 is SNHLY and CDR2 is FYNNEI in the germline V gene. CDR3 length: 14 amino acids. DNA for the CDR3: TGTGCCAGCAGTGTACAGGGGGGGCGAGAAAAACTGTTTTTT. This codes for CASSVQGGREKLFF. Full variable domain (outside the CDR3, taken from reference TRBV2 and TRBJ1-4): EPEVTQTPSHQVTQMGQEVILRCVPISNHLYFYWYRQILGQKVEFLVSFYNNEISEKSEIFDDQFSVERPDGSNFTLKIRSTKLEDSAMYFCASSVQGGREKLFFGSGTQLSVL.

The rearrangement joins TRBV28 to TRBJ2-7; D remains unclear. Per germline, CDR1 MDHEN and CDR2 SYDVKM. V lost 3 bases and J 7 bases, leaving 7 bases between the germline ends. This CDR3 has 11 amino acids. DNA of the CDR3: TGTGCCAGCAGTTTCTCTTCGGAGCAGTACTTC. It encodes CASSFSSEQYF.

This chain connects TRBV5-5 to TRBJ1-6, with a weak D call TRBD1 (5 bases). Germline assignment: CDR1 SGHKS and CDR2 YYEKEE (reference sequence). The CDR3 is made up of 14 amino acids. V was clipped by 5 bases and J by 9 bases, with 15 bases between them. The CDR3 loop reads CASSWGVLGSPLHF. CDR3 nucleotides: TGTGCCAGCAGTTGGGGGGTACTCGGTTCACCCCTCCACTTT.

This clone was found a few times. The rearrangement joins TRBV2 to TRBJ1-5, with a weak D call TRBD1 (5 bases). CDR3 size: 14 residues. Germline values: CDR1 SNHLY, CDR2 FYNNEI. The V end was cut by 7 bases, the J end by 7 bases, with 17 bases between. The CDR3 here is CASMGQGKEQPQHF. DNA of the CDR3: TGTGCCAGCATGGGGCAGGGTAAAGAGCAGCCCCAGCATTTT.

J is TRBJ2-4 and V is TRBV7-8, with D uncertain. There are 15 residues in the CDR3. Per the germline V gene, CDR1 is SGHVS and CDR2 is FQNEAQ. With 5 bases removed from V and 0 bases from J, the gap between germline ends came to 11 bases. In DNA, the CDR3 is TGTGCCAGCAGCATCACTTCATCAGCCAAAAACATTCAGTACTTC. Its translation is CASSITSSAKNIQYF.

The chain combines TRBV28 with TRBJ1-2, with D perhaps matching TRBD1 (5 bases). Trimming removed 5 bases from V and 0 bases from J, with 16 bases in between. The CDR3 covers 16 residues. Germline V CDR1 and CDR2: MDHEN, SYDVKM. The CDR3 DNA sequence: TGTGCCAGCAGTCCTACACCTGACAGAGCTAACTATGGCTACACCTTC. Encoded protein: CASSPTPDRANYGYTF.

The chain joins TRBV9 to TRBJ1-2; D is ambiguous. The V end lost 2 bases, the J end lost 3 bases, and 11 bases lay between the germline ends. Germline V lookup: CDR1 SGDLS, CDR2 YYNGEE. The CDR3 contains 14 residues. This CDR3 reads CASSVKGDHYGYTF. In nucleotides, the CDR3 is TGTGCCAGCAGCGTGAAGGGAGATCACTATGGCTACACCTTC.

V usage is TRBV5-6 and J usage is TRBJ1-3; D is undetermined. The CDR3 runs to 16 residues. V lost 0 bases to trimming and J lost 0 bases, with 10 bases between them. Germline CDR1 is SGHDT and CDR2 is YYEEEE. For the CDR3, the DNA is TGTGCCAGCAGCTTGGGAGGTTTCGGCTCTGGAAACACCATATATTTT. As protein: CASSLGGFGSGNTIYF.

This sequence joins TRBV5-1 and TRBJ1-1; D unresolved. CDR1 is SGHRS and CDR2 is YFSETQ in the germline V gene. Deletions cut 0 bases from V and 11 bases from J, with 14 bases between. The CDR3 loop spans 13 amino acids. The CDR3 is CASSLAIGCQAFF. The CDR3 region has the DNA TGCGCCAGCAGCTTGGCCATCGGGTGTCAGGCTTTCTTT.

The chain combines TRBV2 with TRBJ2-7; perhaps TRBD1 as D (5 bases). The CDR3 sequence is 14 residues long. CDR1 and CDR2 (germline): SNHLY, FYNNEI. Trimming pared 4 bases from V and 4 bases from J, leaving 14 bases between. For the CDR3, the DNA is TGTGCCAGCAGTGGGGGCAGGGATGGGTACGAGCAGTACTTC. Its protein product is CASSGGRDGYEQYF.